This TCR beta chain emerged from a study of blood T cell repertoires in COVID-19. Across the whole study: The analysed material was cDNA or gDNA that came from T cells, B-cell-depleted T cells, or PBMCs.

The V end was cut by 5 bases, the J end by 5 bases, with 10 bases between. This CDR3 comprises 12 residues. This table comes from immunoSEQ multiplex PCR, and its TCRdb copy is limited to in-frame clones, with some not included. The data show some 250,000 clones, more than 65% seen once. The receptor's source is a woman aged 18-29 years with acute or convalescent COVID-19. Sequenced: peripheral blood. This rearrangement joins TRBV12-3 or TRBV12-4 to TRBJ2-7; maybe TRBD2 (6 bases). CDR3 region: CASSLTGDEQYF. As DNA, the CDR3 is TGTGCCAGCAGTCTTACGGGGGACGAGCAGTACTTC.